These 25 T cell receptor beta chains came from one sample sequenced in a study of regulatory T cells in long-lasting Graves disease. The TCR beta library used iRepertoire HTBI primers with Arm-PCR amplification of CDR3. Each CDR3 protein is one row after TCRdb ran MiXCR on the multiplex PCR reads. The table shows roughly 360,000 distinct CDR3 sequences, with 12% occurring only once. Time point indicated: newly diagnosed GD, antithyroid drugs for less than 3 months. Extracted RNA from PBMCs served as the source of the TCR library. These data also featured in a second study, about T cells in Graves' hyperthyroidism and ophthalmopathy.

The sample here was peripheral blood mononuclear cells (PBMCs), taken at new diagnosis, from a patient treated with antithyroid drugs. The receptors were gathered from a young woman with Graves disease.

In its sample, this clonotype was seen many times. J is TRBJ2-3 and V is TRBV28; 8 positions agree with TRBD1. The CDR3 contains 15 residues. Losses at the gene ends were 6 bases for V and 4 bases for J; bases not matched to a gene: 9. Germline loops: CDR1 MDHEN, CDR2 SYDVKM. The CDR3 DNA reads TGTGCCAGCAGGCAGGGGGCGAGGTGGGCAGATACGCAGTATTTT. Translated: CASRQGARWADTQYF.

This clonotype was seen many times. The V call is TRBV20-1, the J call TRBJ2-5; no reliable D call. Germline values: CDR1 DFQATT, CDR2 SNEGSKA (reference sequence). V was clipped by 0 bases and J by 2 bases, with 10 bases between them. CDR3 length equals 14 residues. CDR3 bases: TGCAGTGCTAGAGATTTGCGGTTTCAAGAGACCCAGTACTTC. Translating it yields CSARDLRFQETQYF.

In its sample, this clonotype was seen many times. The chain couples TRBV12-3 or TRBV12-4 to TRBJ2-1, with 12 bases aligning to TRBD2. The V and J ends lost 6 bases and 4 bases, in that order; junction bases with no gene match: 4. The CDR3 extends over 15 amino acids. The CDR3 DNA sequence: TGTGCCAGCAGCTCTCTAGCGGGAGGGTACAATGAGCAGTTCTTC. It yields the protein CASSSLAGGYNEQFF.

The sample holds many counts of this clonotype. The chain is built from TRBV10-3 and TRBJ1-2; D remains ambiguous. The V gene lost 4 bases and the J gene lost 6 bases, with 12 bases spanning the gap. Germline CDR1 ENHRY, CDR2 SYGVKD. The CDR3 is 13 residues long. CDR3 sequence reads: CAISGSAGNGYTF. The DNA for the CDR3 is TGTGCCATCAGTGGTAGCGCCGGGAATGGCTACACCTTC.

This clonotype was detected many times. The chain joins TRBV13 to TRBJ1-2; a weak D match, TRBD1 (6 bases). This CDR3 region has 14 residues. Trimming took off 0 bases at V and 3 bases at J, with 8 bases between the two ends. CDR1 and CDR2 from the germline V gene are PRHDT and FYEKMQ (reference sequence). The CDR3 DNA reads as TGTGCCAGCAGCTTAGGGGCAGGGGACTATGGCTACACCTTC. Translated: CASSLGAGDYGYTF.

This clonotype was picked up many times. J is TRBJ2-5 and V is TRBV10-3; 7 bases are a match to TRBD1. CDR3 length equals 13 residues. Germline V gene data show CDR1 as ENHRY and CDR2 as SYGVKD. The J segment lost 4 bases and the V segment lost 6 bases, leaving 5 bases of the junction unmatched. The CDR3 sequence is CAIRTGSSETQYF. Here the CDR3 DNA reads TGTGCCATCAGGACAGGGTCTTCAGAGACCCAGTACTTC.

This clonotype has at least ten counts. The chain is built from TRBV10-1 and TRBJ2-1; D not resolved. This CDR3 is 11 amino acids long. From germline, CDR1 is WNHNN and CDR2 SYGVQD (reference sequence). V was cut by 6 bases and J by 8 bases, with 8 bases left in between. CDR3 in amino acids: CASRQGDEQFF. CDR3 DNA: TGCGCCAGCAGGCAAGGAGATGAGCAGTTCTTC.

The sample holds many counts of this clonotype. This rearrangement joins TRBV28 to TRBJ2-6; either TRBD1 or TRBD2 may supply D (5 bases each). The CDR3 contains 19 residues. V was clipped by 6 bases and J by 1 base, with 22 bases between them. The germline gives CDR1 MDHEN, CDR2 SYDVKM. The CDR3 bases are TGTGCCAGCAGCCATATGGGGGAGTGGGGTTCTTCTGGGGCCAACGTCCTGACTTTC. Translation: CASSHMGEWGSSGANVLTF.

There are many counts of this clonotype. The chain recombines TRBV5-1 with TRBJ2-1; 9 bases map to TRBD1. With V trimmed by 4 bases and J by 3 bases, 20 bases remained unmatched. Germline V CDR1 and CDR2: SGHRS, YFSETQ. This CDR3 contains 20 residues. CDR3 sequence reads: CASSPGSTGGYQRGYNEQFF. The CDR3 bases are TGCGCCAGCAGCCCCGGATCGACAGGGGGTTACCAAAGGGGCTACAATGAGCAGTTCTTC.

This clonotype was counted at least ten times. CDR3 sequence reads: CASSLYVGDAYNEQFF. The CDR3 nucleotides are TGTGCCAGCAGCTTATACGTGGGTGACGCCTACAATGAGCAGTTCTTC. The chain has TRBV7-8 and TRBJ2-1; D call uncertain. Per germline, CDR1 SGHVS and CDR2 FQNEAQ. The V end was cut by 2 bases, the J end by 2 bases, with 13 bases between. This CDR3 is 16 amino acids long. The full variable domain, rest sourced from reference TRBV7-8 and TRBJ2-1, is GAGVSQSPRYKVAKRGQDVALRCDPISGHVSLFWYQQALGQGPEFLTYFQNEAQLDKSGLPSDRFFAERPEGSVSTLKIQRTQQEDSAVYLCASSLYVGDAYNEQFFGPGTRLTVL.

In this sample, this clonotype turned up many times. The CDR3 here is CASRQTGGNSPLHF. The DNA for the CDR3 is TGTGCCAGCAGACAAACAGGGGGTAATTCACCCCTCCACTTT. The chain uses TRBV12-3 or TRBV12-4 and TRBJ1-6, with TRBD1 matching 8 bases. The CDR3 is 14 amino acids. Unmatched junction bases numbered 4, after V lost 6 bases and J lost 6 bases.

This clonotype has ten or more counts. This chain joins TRBV11-2 and TRBJ1-1, with a weak D call TRBD1 (5 bases). Trimming pared 3 bases from V and 4 bases from J, leaving 15 bases between. CDR1 and CDR2 (germline): SGHAT, FQNNGV. The CDR3 totals 15 residues. The CDR3 sequence is CASSLRGFGRTEAFF. CDR3 nucleotide sequence: TGTGCCAGCAGCTTGAGGGGTTTCGGTCGCACTGAAGCTTTCTTT.

Ten or more counts support this clonotype. The genes are TRBV18 and TRBJ2-7; no clear D gene. CDR3 length: 13 residues. CDR1 and CDR2 (germline): KGHSH, LQKENI. V lost 4 bases, J lost 5 bases, and 12 bases lay in between. The CDR3 region has the DNA TGTGCCAGCTCACTAATCTTGGCGGACGAGCAGTACGTC. Amino acids: CASSLILADEQYV.

This clonotype has ten or more counts. The chain's CDR3 is CSASSGSLSPLHF. As DNA, the CDR3 is TGCAGTGCCTCCTCGGGAAGTCTTTCACCCCTCCACTTT. The chain carries TRBV20-1 and TRBJ1-6, with D unclear. Trimming left V 6 bases short and J 9 bases short, with 15 bases between. The CDR3 is made up of 13 amino acids. CDR1 and CDR2 from the germline V gene are DFQATT and SNEGSKA (reference sequence).

This clonotype appeared many times. The genes are TRBV6-4 and TRBJ1-1; D call uncertain. The CDR3 is 14 amino acids. The V end lost 4 bases, the J end lost 1 base, and 10 bases lay between the germline ends. Germline-derived CDR1 and CDR2 are MRHNA and SNTAGT. The CDR3, as DNA: TGTGCCAGCAGTGCTTCCGCCGGGAACACTGAAGCTTTCTTT. Its translation: CASSASAGNTEAFF.

The table lists this clonotype with many counts. V gene TRBV2 combines with J gene TRBJ2-4, with D unclear. The V end was cut by 2 bases, the J end by 4 bases, with 3 bases between. The length of the CDR3 is 12 residues. Germline V gives CDR1 SNHLY, CDR2 FYNNEI. The CDR3 is CASSERKNIQYF. The CDR3 DNA reads TGTGCCAGCAGTGAAAGGAAAAACATTCAGTACTTC.

The genes are TRBV20-1 and TRBJ2-7, with D unclear. Trimming took off 3 bases at V and 5 bases at J, with 2 bases between the two ends. The CDR3 covers 9 residues. The germline V gene has CDR1 DFQATT and CDR2 SNEGSKA (reference sequence). CDR3 sequence reads: CSASNEQYF. DNA of the CDR3: TGCAGTGCTAGTAACGAGCAGTACTTC.

This clonotype was seen a handful of times. This chain connects TRBV19 to TRBJ2-1, with 9 bases that match TRBD1. V gave up 6 bases and J gave up 8 bases; unmatched junction bases: 8. Germline-derived CDR1 and CDR2 are LNHDA and SQIVND (reference sequence). The length of the CDR3 is 14 residues. CDR3 loop: CASSRTGARDEQFF. The CDR3 DNA reads TGTGCCAGTAGCCGGACAGGGGCTCGCGATGAGCAGTTCTTC.

This clonotype was found many times. The V and J genes are TRBV30 and TRBJ2-5; D is perhaps TRBD2 (5 bases). Germline CDR1 reads GTSNPN; CDR2 reads SVGIG (reference sequence). V gave up 4 bases and J gave up 4 bases, with 10 bases separating them. This CDR3 has 12 amino acids. The CDR3 reads CAWKGGPETQYF. CDR3 coding DNA: TGTGCCTGGAAAGGCGGGCCAGAGACCCAGTACTTC.

Turning to this clonotype: A far larger clone is one nucleotide away, so this likely arose from a read error. The CDR3 does not end in the conserved phenylalanine or tryptophan, so this is likely a read error. V is TRBV11-2 and J is TRBJ2-7, with 9 nucleotides matching TRBD2. CDR1 and CDR2 (germline): SGHAT, FQNNGV. With 4 bases clipped from V and 3 bases from J, the junction kept 7 bases outside the gene matches. The CDR3 has 15 amino acids. The CDR3 sequence: CASSSLAGDHYEQYS. Written as DNA, the CDR3 is TGTGCCAGCAGCTCGTTAGCGGGAGACCACTACGAGCAGTACTCC.

This clonotype was seen a few times. The CDR3: CAISEERGTEAFF. The CDR3 DNA is TGTGCCATCAGTGAAGAACGGGGCACTGAAGCTTTCTTT. The gene calls are TRBV10-3 and TRBJ1-1; D is ambiguous. This CDR3 region has 13 residues. The germline V and J ends were trimmed by 3 bases and 4 bases, with 9 bases remaining between them. Looked up from germline, CDR1 is ENHRY and CDR2 is SYGVKD.

V gene TRBV6-5 combines with J gene TRBJ1-6, with D hard to call. The V end was cut by 0 bases, the J end by 0 bases, with 3 bases between. Germline V gives CDR1 MNHEY, CDR2 SVGAGI. The length of the CDR3 is 15 residues. Written as DNA, the CDR3 is TGTGCCAGCAGTTACTCTTCCTCCTATAATTCACCCCTCCACTTT. This sequence encodes CASSYSSSYNSPLHF.

This clonotype was seen only a few times. The gene calls are TRBV7-6 and TRBJ2-3; D possibly corresponds to TRBD1 (6 bases). Germline V gives CDR1 SGHVS, CDR2 FNYEAQ. This CDR3 has 19 amino acids. V was clipped by 3 bases and J by 0 bases, with 22 bases between them. Here the CDR3 reads CASSFIGNAGVTSTDTQYF. In nucleotides, the CDR3 is TGTGCCAGCAGCTTTATTGGGAATGCAGGGGTCACTAGCACAGATACGCAGTATTTT.

V gene TRBV7-9 combines with J gene TRBJ2-2, with D tentatively TRBD1 (6 bases). The germline CDR1 and CDR2 sequences are SEHNR and FQNEAQ (reference sequence). This CDR3 is 17 amino acids long. Between the trimmed V and J ends, which lost 5 bases and 0 bases, there was a span of 16 bases. CDR3: CASSRHGQYANTGELFF. The CDR3 DNA is TGTGCCAGCAGCCGCCACGGACAGTACGCGAACACCGGGGAGCTGTTTTTT.

Ten or more counts support this clonotype. The chain is built from TRBV24-1 and TRBJ2-2; no reliable D call. The germline V gene has CDR1 KGHDR and CDR2 SFDVKD. V lost 2 bases, J lost 1 base, and 7 bases lay in between. The CDR3 loop spans 15 amino acids. The CDR3 here is CATSDWERNTGELFF. The CDR3 DNA follows: TGTGCCACCAGTGATTGGGAAAGGAACACCGGGGAGCTGTTTTTT.